The 13 T cell receptor beta chains listed next were all sequenced from one sample in a study of shared clonotypes between healthy human individuals. Cells designated naive CD8 were CD45RO-negative and were positively selected for CCR7, with terminally differentiated effector memory CD45RA+ cells excluded. The method was immunoSEQ multiplex PCR; TCRdb's version includes in-frame clones alone and lacks a portion of them. Among 550,000 to 750,000 clones, around 95% were seen once, and the ten largest hold approximately 0.1%. Sequencing was done on a sample of naive CD8+ T cells sorted from blood. The receptor set was obtained from a woman in her twenties or thirties in good health.

This clone appeared once. A read error may be the cause here, since a much bigger clone is one base away. Different DNA sequences within this sample yield the same CDR3. J is TRBJ2-7 and V is TRBV27, with D uncertain. The CDR3 contains 11 residues. The V end lost 6 bases, the J end lost 3 bases, and 6 bases lay between the germline ends. CDR1 and CDR2 from the germline V gene are MNHEY and SMNVEV (reference sequence). CDR3 coding DNA: TGTGCCAGCAGCTCCTTCTACGAGCAGTACTTC. Residues: CASSSFYEQYF.

V and J are TRBV4-1 and TRBJ2-2; 7 bases match TRBD1. The CDR3 is 15 amino acids. Trimming removed 4 bases from V and 3 bases from J; junction bases left unmatched: 5. Germline loops: CDR1 MGHRA, CDR2 YSYEKL. DNA for the CDR3: TGCGCCAGCAGCCCGGACAGGTGGGACACCGGGGAGCTGTTTTTT. It is translated as CASSPDRWDTGELFF.

The CDR3 DNA is TGTGCCAGCAGCTTAGCTACCGGGACAGGGGGCAAAGAATCGCAGTTCTTC. Encoded protein: CASSLATGTGGKESQFF. The chain is built from TRBV7-8 and TRBJ2-1; 12 bases align to TRBD1. V dropped 0 bases and J dropped 12; count of bases not matched to a gene: 12. The CDR3 is 17 residues long. Germline V gene lookup returns CDR1 SGHVS and CDR2 FQNEAQ.

This chain connects TRBV2 to TRBJ2-7; no reliable D call. The CDR3 has 14 residues. The germline CDR1 and CDR2 sequences are SNHLY and FYNNEI. With 4 bases removed from V and 0 bases from J, the gap between germline ends came to 10 bases. The CDR3: CASSGAESSYEQYF. In DNA, the CDR3 is TGTGCCAGCAGTGGGGCGGAGAGCTCCTACGAGCAGTACTTC.

The chain's CDR3 is CASSQGLTSYEQYF. The CDR3 DNA sequence: TGCGCCAGCAGCCAAGGGTTGACATCCTACGAGCAGTACTTC. The rearrangement links TRBV4-1 to TRBJ2-7; D remains unclear. Germline CDR1 and CDR2: MGHRA and YSYEKL. V lost 1 base, J lost 1 base, and 8 bases lay in between. The CDR3 spans 14 residues.

V gene TRBV7-9 combines with J gene TRBJ1-5; no firm D call. CDR3 length equals 13 residues. Trimming removed 5 bases at V and 6 bases at J, with 11 bases between. The germline gives CDR1 SEHNR, CDR2 FQNEAQ (reference sequence). CDR3 amino acids: CASSLSAGQPQHF. CDR3 nucleotide sequence: TGTGCCAGCAGCCTATCGGCGGGTCAGCCCCAGCATTTT.

This sequence joins TRBV9 and TRBJ1-3; D is unclear. Per germline, CDR1 SGDLS and CDR2 YYNGEE. Trimming took 3 bases from V and 4 from J, leaving 11 bases between them. CDR3 length: 14 amino acids. The CDR3 region has the DNA TGTGCCAGCAGCGGGATTTCGGGAGGAAACACCATATATTTT. This codes for CASSGISGGNTIYF.

This clone was recorded once. The chain joins TRBV5-5 to TRBJ2-5; TRBD1 aligns across 10 bases. CDR3 size: 15 residues. Germline assignment: CDR1 SGHKS and CDR2 YYEKEE (reference sequence). V shed 7 bases, J shed 5 bases, and the junction held 11 bases outside the gene matches. The CDR3 nucleotides are TGTGCCAGCGGGTCGGGGGACAGGGGTTGGGAGACCCAGTACTTC. Translating gives CASGSGDRGWETQYF.

The chain joins TRBV27 to TRBJ2-3, with 11 bases aligning to TRBD2. V dropped 4 bases and J dropped 3; count of bases not matched to a gene: 6. The germline V gene has CDR1 MNHEY and CDR2 SMNVEV (reference sequence). The CDR3 loop spans 16 amino acids. In DNA form, the CDR3 reads TGTGCCAGCAGTTACGCTAGCGGGAGGCAAACAGATACGCAGTATTTT. This encodes CASSYASGRQTDTQYF.

The chain is built from TRBV29-1 and TRBJ1-1; tentative D call: TRBD1 (6 bases). CDR3 length: 13 residues. Germline CDR1 reads SQVTM; CDR2 reads ANQGSEA. Trimming stripped 6 bases from V and 1 base from J, with 12 bases between. CDR3 amino acids: CSVLDSQNTEAFF. CDR3 DNA: TGCAGCGTCCTGGACAGTCAGAACACTGAAGCTTTCTTT.

This clone was observed a single time. The genes are TRBV10-1 and TRBJ2-2; D could derive from TRBD1 or TRBD2 (5 bases each). The CDR3 extends over 15 amino acids. From germline, CDR1 is WNHNN and CDR2 SYGVQD (reference sequence). The V gene lost 3 bases and the J gene lost 5 bases, with 13 bases spanning the gap. The chain's CDR3 is CASSDRGVGTGELFF. CDR3 sequence (DNA): TGCGCCAGCAGTGATCGAGGGGTCGGTACCGGGGAGCTGTTTTTT.

The V gene is TRBV5-1, the J gene TRBJ1-2, with D unclear. Trimming shortened V by 0 bases and J by 4 bases, and 16 bases separated the two germline ends. CDR1 is SGHRS, CDR2 YFSETQ, per germline. CDR3 length: 16 amino acids. The CDR3 is CASSLAEDPRAYGYTF. CDR3 coding DNA: TGCGCCAGCAGCTTGGCCGAAGACCCCCGGGCCTATGGCTACACCTTC.

This chain links TRBV7-9 with TRBJ1-1; 9 bases map to TRBD1. J lost 6 bases, V lost 5 bases, and 7 bases had no gene match. The CDR3 is 14 amino acids. CDR1 and CDR2 from the germline V gene are SEHNR and FQNEAQ (reference sequence). The DNA of the CDR3 is TGTGCCAGCAGCAGGCCGGGACAGGGCCCTGAAGCTTTCTTT. As protein: CASSRPGQGPEAFF. The variable domain in full, completed from reference TRBV7-9 and TRBJ1-1, reads DTGVSQNPRHKITKRGQNVTFRCDPISEHNRLYWYRQTLGQGPEFLTYFQNEAQLEKSRLLSDRFSAERPKGSFSTLEIQRTEQGDSAMYLCASSRPGQGPEAFFGQGTRLTVV.